This T cell receptor beta chain appears in the sequencing data of a study of blood T cell repertoires in COVID-19. Study as a whole: Researchers got acute and convalescent COVID-19 samples from the United States, Italy and Spain.

Profiling relied on immunoSEQ multiplex PCR, and the TCRdb table lists in-frame clones only, not all of them. The table includes more than 200,000 clones, less than 90% detected once. The germline CDR1 and CDR2 sequences are GTSNPN and SVGIG (reference sequence). V was clipped by 2 bases and J by 9 bases, with 8 bases between them. The CDR3 is made up of 12 amino acids. The sequence was obtained from a middle-aged man with acute or convalescent COVID-19. The chain uses TRBV30 and TRBJ1-6, with D hard to call. Sequencing was done on a sample of peripheral blood. As DNA, the CDR3 is TGTGCCTGGAGTTCCTACGCTTCACCCCTCCACTTT. The encoded protein is CAWSSYASPLHF.